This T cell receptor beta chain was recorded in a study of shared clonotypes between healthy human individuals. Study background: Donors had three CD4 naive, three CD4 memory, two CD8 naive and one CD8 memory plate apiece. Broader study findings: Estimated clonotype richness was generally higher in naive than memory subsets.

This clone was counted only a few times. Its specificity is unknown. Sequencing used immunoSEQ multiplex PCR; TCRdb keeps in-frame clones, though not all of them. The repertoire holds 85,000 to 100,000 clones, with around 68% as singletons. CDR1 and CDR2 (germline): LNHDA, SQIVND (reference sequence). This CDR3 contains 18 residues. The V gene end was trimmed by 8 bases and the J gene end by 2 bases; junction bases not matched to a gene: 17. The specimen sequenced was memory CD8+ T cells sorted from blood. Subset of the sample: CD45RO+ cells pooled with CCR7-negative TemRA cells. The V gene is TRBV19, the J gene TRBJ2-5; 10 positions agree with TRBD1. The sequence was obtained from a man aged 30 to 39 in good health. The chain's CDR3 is CASPGVGQGSPRQETQYF. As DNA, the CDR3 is TGTGCCAGTCCTGGGGTGGGACAGGGGTCCCCTAGGCAAGAGACCCAGTACTTC. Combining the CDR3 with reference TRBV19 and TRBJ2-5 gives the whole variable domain DGGITQSPKYLFRKEGQNVTLSCEQNLNHDAMYWYRQDPGQGLRLIYYSQIVNDFQKGDIAEGYSVSREKKESFPLTVTSAQKNPTAFYLCASPGVGQGSPRQETQYFGPGTRLLVL.